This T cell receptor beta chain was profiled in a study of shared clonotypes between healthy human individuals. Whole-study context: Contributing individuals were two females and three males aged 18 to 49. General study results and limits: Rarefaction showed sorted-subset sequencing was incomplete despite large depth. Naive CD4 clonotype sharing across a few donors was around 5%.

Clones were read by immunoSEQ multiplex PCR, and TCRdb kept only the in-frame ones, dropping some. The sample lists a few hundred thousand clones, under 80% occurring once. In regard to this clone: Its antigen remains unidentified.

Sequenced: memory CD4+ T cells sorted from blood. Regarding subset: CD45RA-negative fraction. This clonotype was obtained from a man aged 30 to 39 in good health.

As DNA, the CDR3 is TGTGCCAGCAGTTTATTAAACAGGGGGGATACTGAAGCTTTCTTT. Translating it yields CASSLLNRGDTEAFF. The chain couples TRBV28 to TRBJ1-1; 8 bases are shared with TRBD1. V lost 1 base and J lost 5; bases outside the gene matches: 6. From germline, CDR1 is MDHEN and CDR2 SYDVKM. This CDR3 has 15 amino acids.